This T cell receptor (beta chain) was obtained from a study of blood T cell repertoires in COVID-19. Background on the study: COVID-19 samples collected from the United States, Italy and Spain covered acute and convalescent phases.

In the original workflow: Reference gene primer amplification yielded estimated nucleated cell counts. The assay was immunoSEQ multiplex PCR, and TCRdb's table has in-frame clones only and misses some. V and J calls and clone size are given by that table; D and trimming were obtained from the DNA. The sample holds some 140,000 clones, 75% to 95% seen once. The CDR3 loop spans 15 amino acids. CDR1 MNHEY and CDR2 SVGAGI come from the germline V gene. This receptor was taken from a man in his fifties with acute or convalescent COVID-19. V usage is TRBV6-5 and J usage is TRBJ2-1; D gene uncertain. Source material: peripheral blood. CDR3 residues: CATTPGSIGYNEQFF. The CDR3 nucleotides are TGTGCTACAACCCCAGGTTCAATAGGTTACAATGAGCAGTTCTTC.